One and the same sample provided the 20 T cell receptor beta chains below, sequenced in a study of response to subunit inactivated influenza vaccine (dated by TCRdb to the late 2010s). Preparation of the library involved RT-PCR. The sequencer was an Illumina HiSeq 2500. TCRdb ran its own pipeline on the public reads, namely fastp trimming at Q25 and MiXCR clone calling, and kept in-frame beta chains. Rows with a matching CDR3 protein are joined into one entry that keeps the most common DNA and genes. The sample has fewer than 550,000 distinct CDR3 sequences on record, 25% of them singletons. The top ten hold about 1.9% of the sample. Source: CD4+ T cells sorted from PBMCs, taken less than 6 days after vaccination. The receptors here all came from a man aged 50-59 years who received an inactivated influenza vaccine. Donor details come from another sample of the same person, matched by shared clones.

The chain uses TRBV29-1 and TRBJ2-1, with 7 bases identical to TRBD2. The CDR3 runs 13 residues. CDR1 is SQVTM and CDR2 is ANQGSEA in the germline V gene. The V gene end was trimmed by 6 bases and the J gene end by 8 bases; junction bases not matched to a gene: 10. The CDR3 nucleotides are TGCAGCGTCGACCGATATACTAGCGATGAGCAGTTCTTC. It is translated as CSVDRYTSDEQFF.

CDR3 region: CASRAAGQGGYEQYF. The CDR3 DNA reads TGTGCCAGCAGAGCGGCGGGACAGGGAGGGTACGAGCAGTACTTC. The rearrangement links TRBV28 to TRBJ2-7; 9 bases agree with TRBD1. Germline values: CDR1 MDHEN, CDR2 SYDVKM. With V trimmed by 6 bases and J by 4 bases, 10 bases remained unmatched. The CDR3 totals 15 residues.

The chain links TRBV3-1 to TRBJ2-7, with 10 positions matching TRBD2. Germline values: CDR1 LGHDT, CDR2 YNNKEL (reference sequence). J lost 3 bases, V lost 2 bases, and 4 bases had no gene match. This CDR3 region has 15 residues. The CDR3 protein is CASSQPSGGYYEQYF. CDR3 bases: TGTGCCAGCAGCCAACCTAGCGGGGGATACTACGAGCAGTACTTC.

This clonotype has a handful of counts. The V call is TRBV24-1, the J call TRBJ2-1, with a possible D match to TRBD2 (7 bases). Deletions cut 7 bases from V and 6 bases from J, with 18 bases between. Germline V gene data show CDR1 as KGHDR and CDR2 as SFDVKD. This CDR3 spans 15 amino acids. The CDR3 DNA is TGTGCCACCAGAGAAGGGGGGGCCTTGCGCAATGAGCAGTTCTTC. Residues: CATREGGALRNEQFF.

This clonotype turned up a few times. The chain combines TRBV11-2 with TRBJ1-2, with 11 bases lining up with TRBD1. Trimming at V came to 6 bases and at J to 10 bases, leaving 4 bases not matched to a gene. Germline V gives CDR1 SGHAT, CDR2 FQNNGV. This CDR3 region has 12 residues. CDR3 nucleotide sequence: TGTGCCAGCAGGGACAGGGGGCTTGACTACACCTTC. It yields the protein CASRDRGLDYTF.

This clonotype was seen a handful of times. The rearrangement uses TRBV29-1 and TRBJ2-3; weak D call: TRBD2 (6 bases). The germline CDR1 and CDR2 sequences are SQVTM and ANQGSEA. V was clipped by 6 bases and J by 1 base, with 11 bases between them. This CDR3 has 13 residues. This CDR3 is CSVLGGGTDTQYF. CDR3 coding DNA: TGCAGCGTCCTCGGAGGGGGCACAGATACGCAGTATTTT.

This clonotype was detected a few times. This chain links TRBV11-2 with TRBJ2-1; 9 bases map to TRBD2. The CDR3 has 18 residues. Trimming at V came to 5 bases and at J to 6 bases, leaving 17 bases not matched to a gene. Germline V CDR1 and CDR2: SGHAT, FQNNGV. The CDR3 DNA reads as TGTGCCAGCAGCCACTGGATAGATGCGGGGGGGCATCCCAATGAGCAGTTCTTC. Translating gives CASSHWIDAGGHPNEQFF.

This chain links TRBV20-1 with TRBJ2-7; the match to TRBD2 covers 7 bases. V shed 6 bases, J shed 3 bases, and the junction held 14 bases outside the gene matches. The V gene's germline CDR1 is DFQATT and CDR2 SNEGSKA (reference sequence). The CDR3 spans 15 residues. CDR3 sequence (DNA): TGCAGTGCCCCTCGGGGCGGGAGTGAGGTCTACGAGCAGTACTTC. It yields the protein CSAPRGGSEVYEQYF.

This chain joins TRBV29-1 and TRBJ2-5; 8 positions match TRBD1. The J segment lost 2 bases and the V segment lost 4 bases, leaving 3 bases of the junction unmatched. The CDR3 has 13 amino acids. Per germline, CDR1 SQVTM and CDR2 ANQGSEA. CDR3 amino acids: CSVAHRGQETQYF. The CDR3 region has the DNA TGCAGCGTTGCTCACAGGGGGCAAGAGACCCAGTACTTC.

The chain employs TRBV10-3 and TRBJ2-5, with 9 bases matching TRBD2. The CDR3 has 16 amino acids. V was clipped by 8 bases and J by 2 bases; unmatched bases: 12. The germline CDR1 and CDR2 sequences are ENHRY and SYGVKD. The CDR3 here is CAIGGVAGVAQETQYF. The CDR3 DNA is TGTGCCATCGGCGGGGTAGCGGGAGTGGCTCAAGAGACCCAGTACTTC.

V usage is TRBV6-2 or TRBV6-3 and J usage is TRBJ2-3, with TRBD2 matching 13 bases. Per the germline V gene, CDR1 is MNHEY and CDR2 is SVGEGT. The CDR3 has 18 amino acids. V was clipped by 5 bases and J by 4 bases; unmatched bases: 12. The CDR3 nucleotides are TGTGCCAGCAGTCACACAGGAGGACTAGCGGGAGTTGCAGATACGCAGTATTTT. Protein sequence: CASSHTGGLAGVADTQYF.

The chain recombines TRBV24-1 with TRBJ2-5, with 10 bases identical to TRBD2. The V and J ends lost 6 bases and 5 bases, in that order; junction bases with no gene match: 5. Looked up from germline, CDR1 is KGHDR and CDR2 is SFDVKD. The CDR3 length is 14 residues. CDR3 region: CATSLAGAEETQYF. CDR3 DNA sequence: TGTGCCACCAGTCTAGCGGGAGCGGAGGAGACCCAGTACTTC.

The CDR3 spells CASSLGTGNGGYTF. CDR3 in DNA: TGTGCCAGCAGTCTCGGGACAGGGAATGGCGGCTACACCTTC. The V call is TRBV28, the J call TRBJ1-2; TRBD1 matches at 9 bases. The CDR3 covers 14 residues. With 5 bases clipped from V and 8 bases from J, the junction kept 9 bases outside the gene matches. From germline, CDR1 is MDHEN and CDR2 SYDVKM.

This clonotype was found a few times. Here the CDR3 reads CSASPGQRDQPQHF. The DNA for the CDR3 is TGCAGTGCCTCTCCGGGACAACGAGATCAGCCCCAGCATTTT. V usage is TRBV20-1 and J usage is TRBJ1-5; TRBD1 is a possible D gene (6 bases). Germline CDR1 DFQATT, CDR2 SNEGSKA (reference sequence). Between the trimmed V and J ends, which lost 6 bases and 5 bases, there was a span of 17 bases. The CDR3 runs to 14 residues.

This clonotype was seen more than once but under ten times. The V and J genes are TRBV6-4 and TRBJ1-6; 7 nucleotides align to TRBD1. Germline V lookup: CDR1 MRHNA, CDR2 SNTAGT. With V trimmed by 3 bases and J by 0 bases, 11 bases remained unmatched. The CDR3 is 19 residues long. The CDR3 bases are TGTGCCAGCAGTGATCGGAGGGCAGGGGGTTTCTCCTATAATTCACCCCTCCACTTT. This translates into CASSDRRAGGFSYNSPLHF.

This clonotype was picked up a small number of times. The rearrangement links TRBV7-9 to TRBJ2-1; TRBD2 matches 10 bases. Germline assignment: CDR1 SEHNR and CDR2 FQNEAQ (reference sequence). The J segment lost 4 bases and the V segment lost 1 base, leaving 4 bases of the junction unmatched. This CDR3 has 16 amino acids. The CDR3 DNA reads TGTGCCAGCAGCTTAGGAGGGACTAGCGTTTACAATGAGCAGTTCTTC. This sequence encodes CASSLGGTSVYNEQFF.

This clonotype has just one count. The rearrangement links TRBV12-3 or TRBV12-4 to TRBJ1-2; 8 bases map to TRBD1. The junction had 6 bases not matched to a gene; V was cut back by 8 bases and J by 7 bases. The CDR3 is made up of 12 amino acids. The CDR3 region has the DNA TGTGCCAGCGGTAGGACAGGGTTTGGCTACACCTTC. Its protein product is CASGRTGFGYTF.

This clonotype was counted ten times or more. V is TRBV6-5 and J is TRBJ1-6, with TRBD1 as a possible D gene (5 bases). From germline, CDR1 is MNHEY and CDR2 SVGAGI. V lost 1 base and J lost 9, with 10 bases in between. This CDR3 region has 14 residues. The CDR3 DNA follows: TGTGCCAGCAGTTACTTGCAGGGAGGTTCACCCCTCCACTTT. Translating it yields CASSYLQGGSPLHF.

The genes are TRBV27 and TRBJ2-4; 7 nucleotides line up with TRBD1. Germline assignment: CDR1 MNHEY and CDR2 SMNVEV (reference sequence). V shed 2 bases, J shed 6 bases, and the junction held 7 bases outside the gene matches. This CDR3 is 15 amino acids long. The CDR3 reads CASSLDNRDRNIQYF. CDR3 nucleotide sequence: TGTGCCAGCAGTTTAGATAATAGGGACAGAAACATTCAGTACTTC.

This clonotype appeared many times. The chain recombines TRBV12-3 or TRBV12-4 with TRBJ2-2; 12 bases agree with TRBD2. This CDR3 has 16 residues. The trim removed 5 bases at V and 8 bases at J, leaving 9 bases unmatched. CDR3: CASSPRTSGVAGELFF. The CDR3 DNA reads TGTGCCAGCAGTCCCCGGACTAGCGGGGTGGCAGGGGAGCTGTTTTTT.